This TCR beta chain stems from a study of blood T cell repertoires in COVID-19. Study-level background: Donors in the United States, Italy and Spain gave samples during acute or convalescent COVID-19. In each case, the material was cDNA or gDNA derived from T cells, B-cell-depleted T cells, or PBMCs.

Germline lookup yields CDR1 LGHDT and CDR2 YNNKEL (reference sequence). Between the trimmed V and J ends, which lost 6 bases and 2 bases, there was a span of 13 bases. This CDR3 region has 14 residues. In the study's own analysis: Estimation of nucleated cell counts relied on the amplification of reference gene primers. Generated by immunoSEQ multiplex PCR, the TCRdb table keeps only in-frame clones and is missing some. Clonal size and the V and J genes are those of that table, whereas D and trimming came from the DNA. The table shows about 140,000 clones, with about 80% occurring only once. The clonotype originates from a woman aged 60-70 years with acute or convalescent COVID-19. The rearrangement joins TRBV3-1 (or the pseudogene TRBV3-2) to TRBJ1-2; no definite D call. Sample: peripheral blood. CDR3 amino acids: CASRRSTANYGYTF. CDR3 in DNA: TGTGCCAGCAGACGTTCAACAGCCAACTATGGCTACACCTTC.